There are a few counts of the clone carrying this T cell receptor (beta chain). Its antigen is not known. This entry is derived from a study of early T cells in non-severe SARS-CoV-2 infection. Study at large: The study sequenced bulk RNA from unsorted whole blood, with chains unpaired.

General observations from the study: CD4 and private specificities were missed by VDJdb matching, which favored anti-spike CD8 responses.

The V gene's germline CDR1 is SGDLS and CDR2 YYNGEE. The CDR3 is 13 residues long. V lost 3 bases and J lost 3; bases outside the gene matches: 1. Attached unique molecular identifiers marked individual cDNA molecules. One entry per CDR3 protein, called by TCRdb with MiXCR from the 5' RACE reads. The profile shows over 35,000 distinct CDR3 sequences, roughly 6.2% of them singletons. The rearrangement uses TRBV9 and TRBJ2-5; 8 bases are a match to TRBD1. The sample consisted of whole blood, taken at baseline. This receptor was obtained from an adult who was a healthcare worker with PCR-confirmed SARS-CoV-2 infection or an uninfected control (not recorded which). CDR3 in amino acids: CASSGGQEETQYF. The DNA of the CDR3 is TGTGCCAGCAGCGGGGGACAGGAAGAGACCCAGTACTTC.